This TCR beta chain originates from a study of T cell responses to AZD1222 COVID-19 vaccine. This clone has more than one count but fewer than ten. Its cognate antigen is unknown. Assay: immunoSEQ multiplex PCR; the TCRdb copy retains only in-frame clones and omits some. The sample carries around 150,000 clones, roughly nine tenths recorded once. Study-level findings and limits: AZD1222 recipients seropositive at baseline numbered only five to seven.

This specimen consisted of peripheral blood, obtained 28 days after the second dose of the MenACWY control vaccine. This clonotype was obtained from an adult who received the MenACWY meningococcal vaccine as a control.

CDR3 in amino acids: CSASSGGTTEAFF. The CDR3 DNA sequence: TGCAGTGCTAGTTCAGGAGGTACCACTGAAGCTTTCTTT. V gene TRBV20-1 combines with J gene TRBJ1-1; the D is unclear. Deletions cut 3 bases from V and 4 bases from J, with 12 bases between. This CDR3 contains 13 residues. CDR1 is DFQATT and CDR2 is SNEGSKA in the germline V gene (reference sequence).